This T cell receptor beta chain was profiled in a study of blood T cells in healthy people across ages. Combining a sample-barcoded 5' primer with a J-beta primer mix, a second PCR ran for 7 to 11 cycles. Using its own MiXCR run on the 5' RACE reads, TCRdb lists one record per CDR3 protein. The data contain around 800,000 distinct CDR3 sequences, roughly 26% of them singletons. The germline V gene encodes CDR1 DFQATT and CDR2 SNEGSKA (reference sequence). The CDR3 runs to 15 residues. V was clipped by 0 bases and J by 6 bases; unmatched bases: 6. Another study also made use of these data, one on T cells of mothers and their children. From that second work: Overlap ran slightly, non-significantly higher for related than unrelated mother-child pairs.

Sequencing was done on a sample of blood. The rearrangement joins TRBV20-1 to TRBJ1-4; 8 bases line up with TRBD1. The sequence came from a boy between 10 and 17 years old in good health. The CDR3 DNA sequence: TGCAGTGCTAGAGATCTGTTGGACAGGGATGAAAAACTGTTTTTT. The encoded protein is CSARDLLDRDEKLFF.